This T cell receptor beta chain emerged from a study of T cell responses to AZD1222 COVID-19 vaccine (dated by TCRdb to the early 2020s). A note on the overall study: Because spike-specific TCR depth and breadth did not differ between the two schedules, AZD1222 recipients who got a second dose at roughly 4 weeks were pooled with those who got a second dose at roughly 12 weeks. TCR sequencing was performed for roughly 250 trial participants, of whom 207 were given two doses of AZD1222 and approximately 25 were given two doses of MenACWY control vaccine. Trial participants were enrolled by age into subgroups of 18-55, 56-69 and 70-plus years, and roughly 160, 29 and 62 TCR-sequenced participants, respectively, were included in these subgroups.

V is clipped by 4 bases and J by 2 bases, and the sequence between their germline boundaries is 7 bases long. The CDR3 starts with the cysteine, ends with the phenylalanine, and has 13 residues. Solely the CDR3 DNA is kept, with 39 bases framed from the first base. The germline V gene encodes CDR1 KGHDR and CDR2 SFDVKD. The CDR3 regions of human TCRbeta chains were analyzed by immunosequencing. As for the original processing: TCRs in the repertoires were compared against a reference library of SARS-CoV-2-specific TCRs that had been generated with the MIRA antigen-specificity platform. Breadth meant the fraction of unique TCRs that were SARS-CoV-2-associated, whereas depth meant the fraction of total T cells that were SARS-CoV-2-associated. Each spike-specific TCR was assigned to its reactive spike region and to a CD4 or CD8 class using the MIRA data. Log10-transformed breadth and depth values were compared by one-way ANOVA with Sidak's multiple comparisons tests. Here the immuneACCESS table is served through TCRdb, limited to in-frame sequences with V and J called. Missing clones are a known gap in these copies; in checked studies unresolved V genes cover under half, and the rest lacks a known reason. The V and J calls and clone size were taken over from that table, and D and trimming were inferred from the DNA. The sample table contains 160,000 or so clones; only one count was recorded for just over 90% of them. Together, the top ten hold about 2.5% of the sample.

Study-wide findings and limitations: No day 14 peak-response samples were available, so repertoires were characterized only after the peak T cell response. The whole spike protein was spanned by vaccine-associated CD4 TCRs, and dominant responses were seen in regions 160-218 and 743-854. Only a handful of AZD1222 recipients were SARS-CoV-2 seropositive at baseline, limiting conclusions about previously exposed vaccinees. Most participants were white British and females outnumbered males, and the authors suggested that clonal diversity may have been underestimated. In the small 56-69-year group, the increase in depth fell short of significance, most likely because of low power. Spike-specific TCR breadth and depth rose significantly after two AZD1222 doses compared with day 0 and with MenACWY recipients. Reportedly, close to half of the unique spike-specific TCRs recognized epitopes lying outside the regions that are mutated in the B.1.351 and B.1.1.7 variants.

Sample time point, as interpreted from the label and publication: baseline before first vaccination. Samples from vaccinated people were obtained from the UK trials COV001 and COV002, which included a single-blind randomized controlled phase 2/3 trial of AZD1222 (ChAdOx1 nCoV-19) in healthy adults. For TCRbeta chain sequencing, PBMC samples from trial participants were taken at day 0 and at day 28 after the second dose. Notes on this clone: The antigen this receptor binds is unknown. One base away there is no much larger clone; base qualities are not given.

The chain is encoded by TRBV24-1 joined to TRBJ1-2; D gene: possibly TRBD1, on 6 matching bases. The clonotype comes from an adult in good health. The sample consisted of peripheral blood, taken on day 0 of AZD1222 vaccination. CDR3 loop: CATSDQGNYGYTF. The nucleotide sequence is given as TGTGCCACCAGTGACCAGGGGAACTATGGCTACACCTTC.